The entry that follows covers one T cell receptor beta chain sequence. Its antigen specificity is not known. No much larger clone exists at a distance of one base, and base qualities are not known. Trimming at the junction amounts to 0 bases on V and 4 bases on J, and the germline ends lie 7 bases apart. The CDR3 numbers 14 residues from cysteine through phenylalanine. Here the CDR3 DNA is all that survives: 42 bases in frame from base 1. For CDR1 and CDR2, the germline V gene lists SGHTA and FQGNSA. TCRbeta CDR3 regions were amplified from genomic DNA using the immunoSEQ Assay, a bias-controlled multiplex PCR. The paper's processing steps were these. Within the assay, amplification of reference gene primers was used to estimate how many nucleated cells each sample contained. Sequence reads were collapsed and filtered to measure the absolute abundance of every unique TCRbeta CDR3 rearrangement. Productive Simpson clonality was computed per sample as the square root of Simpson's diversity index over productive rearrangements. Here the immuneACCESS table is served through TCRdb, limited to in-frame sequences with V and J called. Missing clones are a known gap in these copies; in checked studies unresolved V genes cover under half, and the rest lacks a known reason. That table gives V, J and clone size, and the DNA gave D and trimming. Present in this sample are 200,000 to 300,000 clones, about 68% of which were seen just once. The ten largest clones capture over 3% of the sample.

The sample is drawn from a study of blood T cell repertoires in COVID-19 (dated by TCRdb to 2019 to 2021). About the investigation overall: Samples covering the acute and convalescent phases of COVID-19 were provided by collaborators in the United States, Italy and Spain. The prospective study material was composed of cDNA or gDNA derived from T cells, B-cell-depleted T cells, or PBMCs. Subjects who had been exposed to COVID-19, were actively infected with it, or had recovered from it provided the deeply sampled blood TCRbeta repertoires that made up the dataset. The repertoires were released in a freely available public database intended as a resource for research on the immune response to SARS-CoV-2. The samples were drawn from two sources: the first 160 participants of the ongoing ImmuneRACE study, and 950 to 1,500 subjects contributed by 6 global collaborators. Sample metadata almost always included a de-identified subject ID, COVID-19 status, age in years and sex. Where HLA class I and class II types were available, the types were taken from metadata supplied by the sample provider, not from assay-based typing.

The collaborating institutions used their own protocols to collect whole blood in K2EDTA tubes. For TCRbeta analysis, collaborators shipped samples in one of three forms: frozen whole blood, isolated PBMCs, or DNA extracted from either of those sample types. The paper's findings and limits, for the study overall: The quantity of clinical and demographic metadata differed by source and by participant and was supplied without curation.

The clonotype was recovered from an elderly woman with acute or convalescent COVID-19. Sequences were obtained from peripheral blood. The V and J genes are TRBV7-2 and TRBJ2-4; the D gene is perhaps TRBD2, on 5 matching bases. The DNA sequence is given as TGTGCCAGCAGCTTAGCCGGGGAGAAAAACATTCAGTACTTC. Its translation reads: CASSLAGEKNIQYF.